These T cell receptor beta chains were read from a single sample in a study of blood T cell repertoires in COVID-19. Method: immunoSEQ multiplex PCR; TCRdb's copy keeps in-frame clones and lacks some. Of approximately 500,000 clones in the sample, 70% to 90% were seen once. Sequencing used peripheral blood. These receptors all come from a human donor in a cohort sampled during active COVID-19. CDR3s include the opening cysteine and the closing phenylalanine or tryptophan. A D gene is named only where the DNA matches it firmly. Expanded clones get a size class; other rows say once, few or many, or leave the size out.

V gene: TRBV30; CDR3 length: 14; J gene: TRBJ1-1; D gene: -; clone size: once; CDR3 protein: CAWSVSREEPVAFF; CDR3 DNA: TGTGCCTGGAGTGTATCCAGGGAGGAGCCGGTAGCTTTCTTT
V gene: TRBV27; CDR3 length: 16; J gene: TRBJ1-5; D gene: -; clone size: -; CDR3 protein: CASSPSQGVGNQPQHF; CDR3 DNA: TGTGCCAGCAGTCCATCACAGGGAGTTGGGAATCAGCCCCAGCATTTT
V gene: TRBV30; CDR3 length: 12; J gene: TRBJ2-7; D gene: TRBD2; clone size: -; CDR3 protein: CAWSVGGNEQYF; CDR3 DNA: TGTGCCTGGAGTGTGGGGGGGAACGAGCAGTACTTC
V gene: TRBV29-1; CDR3 length: 13; J gene: TRBJ1-5; D gene: TRBD1; clone size: -; CDR3 protein: CSVAQGADQPQHF; CDR3 DNA: TGCAGCGTTGCGCAGGGGGCGGATCAGCCCCAGCATTTT
V gene: TRBV27; CDR3 length: 12; J gene: TRBJ2-7; D gene: TRBD2; clone size: -; CDR3 protein: CASTGGSYEQYF; CDR3 DNA: TGTGCCAGCACGGGGGGATCCTACGAGCAGTACTTC
V gene: TRBV4-2; CDR3 length: 21; J gene: TRBJ2-7; D gene: -; clone size: -; CDR3 protein: CASSQDGVWGQSLLRNYEQYF; CDR3 DNA: TGTGCCAGCAGCCAAGACGGTGTATGGGGACAATCACTACTACGGAACTACGAGCAGTACTTC
V gene: TRBV6-5; CDR3 length: 13; J gene: TRBJ1-1; D gene: TRBD1; clone size: -; CDR3 protein: CASSYPGGGEAFF; CDR3 DNA: TGTGCCAGCAGTTACCCAGGGGGCGGTGAAGCTTTCTTT
V gene: TRBV5-6; CDR3 length: 15; J gene: TRBJ2-2; D gene: TRBD2; clone size: -; CDR3 protein: CASSLGSGGTGELFF; CDR3 DNA: TGTGCCAGCAGCTTGGGTAGCGGGGGGACCGGGGAGCTGTTTTTT
V gene: TRBV3-1/TRBV3-2; CDR3 length: 12; J gene: TRBJ1-1; D gene: -; clone size: -; CDR3 protein: CASSQDPVTAFF; CDR3 DNA: TGTGCCAGCAGCCAAGATCCGGTCACAGCTTTCTTT
V gene: TRBV3-1/TRBV3-2; CDR3 length: 17; J gene: TRBJ2-7; D gene: TRBD1; clone size: -; CDR3 protein: CASSQDMTGTEPYEQYF; CDR3 DNA: TGTGCCAGCAGCCAAGATATGACAGGGACGGAGCCTTACGAGCAGTACTTC
V gene: TRBV5-1; CDR3 length: 12; J gene: TRBJ2-7; D gene: -; clone size: -; CDR3 protein: CASCDSYYEQYF; CDR3 DNA: TGCGCCAGCTGCGACAGCTACTACGAGCAGTACTTC
V gene: TRBV19; CDR3 length: 15; J gene: TRBJ2-1; D gene: TRBD1; clone size: -; CDR3 protein: CASQVDRGFNNEQFF; CDR3 DNA: TGTGCCAGCCAGGTGGACAGGGGATTTAACAATGAGCAGTTCTTC
V gene: TRBV18; CDR3 length: 14; J gene: TRBJ1-2; D gene: -; clone size: -; CDR3 protein: CASSPGGSPYGYTF; CDR3 DNA: TGTGCCAGCTCACCAGGGGGGTCCCCCTATGGCTACACCTTC
V gene: TRBV23-1; CDR3 length: 15; J gene: TRBJ1-2; D gene: -; clone size: -; CDR3 protein: CASSQEVGHNYGYTF; CDR3 DNA: TGCGCCAGCAGTCAAGAGGTGGGACACAACTATGGCTACACCTTC
V gene: TRBV7-2; CDR3 length: 17; J gene: TRBJ2-5; D gene: -; clone size: -; CDR3 protein: CASSNLGPGYSPETQYF; CDR3 DNA: TGTGCCAGCAGCAACTTGGGCCCTGGGTACTCGCCCGAGACCCAGTACTTC
V gene: TRBV20-1; CDR3 length: 9; J gene: TRBJ1-2; D gene: -; clone size: -; CDR3 protein: CSANVAYTF; CDR3 DNA: TGCAGTGCTAATGTGGCCTACACCTTC
V gene: TRBV19; CDR3 length: 15; J gene: TRBJ2-7; D gene: -; clone size: -; CDR3 protein: CASSIRRSSTYEQYF; CDR3 DNA: TGTGCCAGTAGTATACGGCGGAGTAGCACCTACGAGCAGTACTTC
V gene: TRBV9; CDR3 length: 15; J gene: TRBJ2-1; D gene: -; clone size: -; CDR3 protein: CASSVGGGAYNEQFF; CDR3 DNA: TGTGCCAGCAGCGTAGGTGGGGGCGCCTACAATGAGCAGTTCTTC
V gene: TRBV10-1; CDR3 length: 13; J gene: TRBJ1-2; D gene: -; clone size: once; CDR3 protein: CASSESEGAGYTF; CDR3 DNA: TGCGCCAGCAGTGAGTCGGAAGGGGCTGGCTACACCTTC
V gene: TRBV11-1; CDR3 length: 15; J gene: TRBJ2-3; D gene: TRBD2; clone size: -; CDR3 protein: CASSFSGRVLDTQYF; CDR3 DNA: TGTGCCAGCAGCTTTAGCGGGAGGGTATTGGATACGCAGTATTTT
V gene: TRBV6-6; CDR3 length: 15; J gene: TRBJ2-3; D gene: TRBD1; clone size: -; CDR3 protein: CASSYMDRRTDTQYF; CDR3 DNA: TGTGCCAGCAGTTACATGGACAGGCGCACAGATACGCAGTATTTT
V gene: TRBV5-1; CDR3 length: 15; J gene: TRBJ1-4; D gene: -; clone size: -; CDR3 protein: CASSLAGRENEKLFF; CDR3 DNA: TGCGCCAGCAGCTTGGCAGGCCGGGAAAATGAAAAACTGTTTTTT
V gene: TRBV5-4; CDR3 length: 14; J gene: TRBJ2-7; D gene: TRBD1; clone size: -; CDR3 protein: CASSHAGQGGEQYF; CDR3 DNA: TGTGCCAGCAGCCACGCGGGACAGGGAGGGGAGCAGTACTTC
V gene: TRBV19; CDR3 length: 13; J gene: TRBJ1-1; D gene: -; clone size: -; CDR3 protein: CASSMRRNTEAFF; CDR3 DNA: TGTGCCAGTAGTATGAGGAGGAACACTGAAGCTTTCTTT
V gene: TRBV19; CDR3 length: 15; J gene: TRBJ2-1; D gene: TRBD2; clone size: -; CDR3 protein: CASSMTSGRPDEQFF; CDR3 DNA: TGTGCCAGTAGTATGACTAGCGGGAGACCGGATGAGCAGTTCTTC
V gene: TRBV27; CDR3 length: 15; J gene: TRBJ2-3; D gene: -; clone size: -; CDR3 protein: CASILTPSHTDTQYF; CDR3 DNA: TGTGCCAGCATCCTGACACCTTCCCACACAGATACGCAGTATTTT
V gene: TRBV4-3; CDR3 length: 15; J gene: TRBJ1-5; D gene: TRBD1; clone size: -; CDR3 protein: CASSQDDRGNQPQHF; CDR3 DNA: TGCGCCAGCAGCCAAGATGACAGGGGCAATCAGCCCCAGCATTTT
V gene: TRBV7-3; CDR3 length: 13; J gene: TRBJ2-1; D gene: -; clone size: -; CDR3 protein: CASSLVRDNEQFF; CDR3 DNA: TGTGCCAGCAGCTTAGTTCGGGACAATGAGCAGTTCTTC
V gene: TRBV19; CDR3 length: 15; J gene: TRBJ2-3; D gene: TRBD2; clone size: -; CDR3 protein: CASRESGRATDTQYF; CDR3 DNA: TGTGCCAGTAGGGAGAGCGGGAGGGCCACAGATACGCAGTATTTT
V gene: TRBV7-2; CDR3 length: 13; J gene: TRBJ1-2; D gene: TRBD1; clone size: -; CDR3 protein: CASSQDRDYGYTF; CDR3 DNA: TGTGCCAGCAGCCAAGACAGGGACTATGGCTACACCTTC
V gene: TRBV12-3/TRBV12-4; CDR3 length: 13; J gene: TRBJ1-5; D gene: -; clone size: -; CDR3 protein: CASSRDFNQPQHF; CDR3 DNA: TGTGCCAGCAGTCGGGACTTCAATCAGCCCCAGCATTTT
V gene: TRBV9; CDR3 length: 15; J gene: TRBJ2-2; D gene: -; clone size: -; CDR3 protein: CASSPRTPNTGELFF; CDR3 DNA: TGTGCCAGCAGCCCAAGGACACCGAACACCGGGGAGCTGTTTTTT